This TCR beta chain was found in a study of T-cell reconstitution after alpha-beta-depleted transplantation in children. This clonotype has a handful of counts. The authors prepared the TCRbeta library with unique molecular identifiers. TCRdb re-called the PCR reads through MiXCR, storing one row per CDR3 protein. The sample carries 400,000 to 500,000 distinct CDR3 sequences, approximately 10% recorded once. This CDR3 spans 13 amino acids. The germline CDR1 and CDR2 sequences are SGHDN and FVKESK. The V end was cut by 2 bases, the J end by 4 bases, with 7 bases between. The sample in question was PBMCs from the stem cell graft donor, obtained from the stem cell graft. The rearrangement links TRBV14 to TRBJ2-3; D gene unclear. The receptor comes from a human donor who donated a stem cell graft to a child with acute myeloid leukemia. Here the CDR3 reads CASSQYLPDTQYF. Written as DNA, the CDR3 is TGTGCCAGCAGCCAATACCTACCAGATACGCAGTATTTT.